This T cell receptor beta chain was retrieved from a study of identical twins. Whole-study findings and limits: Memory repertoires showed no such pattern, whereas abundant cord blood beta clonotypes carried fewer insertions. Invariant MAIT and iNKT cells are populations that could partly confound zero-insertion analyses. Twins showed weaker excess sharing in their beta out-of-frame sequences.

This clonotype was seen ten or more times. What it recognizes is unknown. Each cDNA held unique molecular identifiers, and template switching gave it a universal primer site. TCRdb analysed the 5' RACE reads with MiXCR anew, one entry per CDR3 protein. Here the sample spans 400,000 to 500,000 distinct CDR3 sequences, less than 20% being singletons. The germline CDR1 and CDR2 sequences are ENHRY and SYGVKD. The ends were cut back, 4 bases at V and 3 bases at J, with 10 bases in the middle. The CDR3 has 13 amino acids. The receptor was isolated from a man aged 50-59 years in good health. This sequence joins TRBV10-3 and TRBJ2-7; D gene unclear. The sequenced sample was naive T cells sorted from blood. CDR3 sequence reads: CAISALVDYEQYF. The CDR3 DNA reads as TGTGCCATCAGTGCCTTGGTGGACTACGAGCAGTACTTC.